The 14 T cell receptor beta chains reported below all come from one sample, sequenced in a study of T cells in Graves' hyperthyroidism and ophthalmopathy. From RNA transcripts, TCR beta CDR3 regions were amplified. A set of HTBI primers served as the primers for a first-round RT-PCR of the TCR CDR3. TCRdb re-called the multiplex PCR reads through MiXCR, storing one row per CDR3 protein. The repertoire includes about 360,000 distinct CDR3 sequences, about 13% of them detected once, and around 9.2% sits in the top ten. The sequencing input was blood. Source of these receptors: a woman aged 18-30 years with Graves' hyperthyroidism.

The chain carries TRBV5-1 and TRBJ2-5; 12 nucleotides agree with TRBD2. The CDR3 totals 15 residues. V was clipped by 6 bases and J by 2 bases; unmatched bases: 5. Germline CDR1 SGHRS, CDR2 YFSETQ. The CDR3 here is CASTGLAGLQETQYF. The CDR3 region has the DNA TGCGCCAGCACGGGACTAGCGGGTTTGCAAGAGACCCAGTACTTC.

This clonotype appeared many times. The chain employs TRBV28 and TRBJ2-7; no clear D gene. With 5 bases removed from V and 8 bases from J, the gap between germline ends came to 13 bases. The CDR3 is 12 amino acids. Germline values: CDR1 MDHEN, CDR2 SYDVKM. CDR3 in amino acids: CASSTPTDKQYF. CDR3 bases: TGTGCCAGCAGTACGCCTACAGACAAGCAGTACTTC.

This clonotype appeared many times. The chain's CDR3 is CASREKTPDYSTGELFF. The CDR3 region has the DNA TGTGCCAGCAGGGAAAAAACGCCGGACTATTCCACCGGGGAGCTGTTTTTT. The chain joins TRBV27 to TRBJ2-2, with D tentatively TRBD2 (6 bases). V lost 6 bases, J lost 4 bases, and 21 bases lay in between. There are 17 residues in the CDR3. Germline lookup yields CDR1 MNHEY and CDR2 SMNVEV (reference sequence).

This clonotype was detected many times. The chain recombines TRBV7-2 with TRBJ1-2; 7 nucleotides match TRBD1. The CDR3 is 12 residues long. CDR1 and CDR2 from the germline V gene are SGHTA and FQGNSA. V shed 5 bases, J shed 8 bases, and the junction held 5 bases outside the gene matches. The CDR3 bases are TGTGCCAGCAGCCTACAGGGGAGCGGCTACACCTTC. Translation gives CASSLQGSGYTF.

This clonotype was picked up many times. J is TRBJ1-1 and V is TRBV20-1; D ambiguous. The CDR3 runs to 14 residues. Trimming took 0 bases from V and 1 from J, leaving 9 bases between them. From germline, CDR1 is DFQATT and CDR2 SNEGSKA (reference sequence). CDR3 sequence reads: CSARDDGENTEAFF. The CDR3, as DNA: TGCAGTGCTAGAGATGACGGGGAGAACACTGAAGCTTTCTTT.

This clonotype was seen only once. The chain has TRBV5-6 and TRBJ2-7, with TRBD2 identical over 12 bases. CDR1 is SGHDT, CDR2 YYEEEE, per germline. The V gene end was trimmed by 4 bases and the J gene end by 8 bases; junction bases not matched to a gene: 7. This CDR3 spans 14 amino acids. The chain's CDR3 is CASSEGLAGLKQYF. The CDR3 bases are TGTGCCAGCAGCGAAGGACTAGCGGGATTGAAGCAGTACTTC. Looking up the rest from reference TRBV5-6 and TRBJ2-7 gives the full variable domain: DAGVTQSPTHLIKTRGQQVTLRCSPKSGHDTVSWYQQALGQGPQFIFQYYEEEERQRGNFPDRFSGHQFPNYSSELNVNALLLGDSALYLCASSEGLAGLKQYFGPGTRLTVT.

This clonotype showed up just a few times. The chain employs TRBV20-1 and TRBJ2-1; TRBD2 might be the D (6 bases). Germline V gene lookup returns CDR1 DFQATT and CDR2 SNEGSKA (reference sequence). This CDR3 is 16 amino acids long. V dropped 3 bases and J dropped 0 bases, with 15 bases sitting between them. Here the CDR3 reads CSARGGASSSYNEQFF. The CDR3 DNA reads TGCAGTGCTAGGGGGGGAGCGAGTAGCTCCTACAATGAGCAGTTCTTC.

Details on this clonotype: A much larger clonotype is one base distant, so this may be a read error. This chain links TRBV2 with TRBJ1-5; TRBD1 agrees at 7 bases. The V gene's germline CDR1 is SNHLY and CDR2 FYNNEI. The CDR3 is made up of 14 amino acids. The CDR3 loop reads CASSAGTENQPQHF. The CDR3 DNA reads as TGCGCCAGCAGCGCCGGGACAGAGAATCAGCCCCAGCATTTT.

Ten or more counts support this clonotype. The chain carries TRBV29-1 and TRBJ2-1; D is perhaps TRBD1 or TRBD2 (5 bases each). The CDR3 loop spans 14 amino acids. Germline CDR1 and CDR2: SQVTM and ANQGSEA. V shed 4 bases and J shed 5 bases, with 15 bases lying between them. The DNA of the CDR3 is TGCAGCGTTGTCGGGACGTATACACACAATGAGCAGTTCTTC. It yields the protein CSVVGTYTHNEQFF.

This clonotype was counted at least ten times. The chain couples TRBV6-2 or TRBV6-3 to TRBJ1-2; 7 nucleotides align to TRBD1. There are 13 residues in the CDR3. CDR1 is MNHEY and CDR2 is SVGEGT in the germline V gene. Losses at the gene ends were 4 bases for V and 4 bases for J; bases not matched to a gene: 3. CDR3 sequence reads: CASSWTGIYGYTF. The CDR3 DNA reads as TGTGCCAGCAGTTGGACAGGAATCTATGGCTACACCTTC.

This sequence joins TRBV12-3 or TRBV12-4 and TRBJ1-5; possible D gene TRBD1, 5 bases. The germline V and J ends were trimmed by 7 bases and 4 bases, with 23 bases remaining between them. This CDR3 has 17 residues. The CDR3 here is CASNPSTDSRSNQPQHF. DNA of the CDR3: TGTGCCAGCAACCCATCGACAGACTCGCGCTCTAATCAGCCCCAGCATTTT.

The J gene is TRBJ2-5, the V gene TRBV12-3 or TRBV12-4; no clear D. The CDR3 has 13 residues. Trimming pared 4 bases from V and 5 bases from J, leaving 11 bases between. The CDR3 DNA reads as TGTGCCAGCAGTTCAGTAGATATCGAGACCCAGTACTTC. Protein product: CASSSVDIETQYF.

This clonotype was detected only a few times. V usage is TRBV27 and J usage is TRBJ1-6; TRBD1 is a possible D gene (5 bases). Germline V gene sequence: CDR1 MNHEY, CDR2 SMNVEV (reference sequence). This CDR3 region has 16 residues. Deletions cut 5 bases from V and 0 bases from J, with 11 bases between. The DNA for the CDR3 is TGTGCCAGCAGTCAACATGACAGCTCCTATAATTCACCCCTCCACTTT. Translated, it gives CASSQHDSSYNSPLHF.

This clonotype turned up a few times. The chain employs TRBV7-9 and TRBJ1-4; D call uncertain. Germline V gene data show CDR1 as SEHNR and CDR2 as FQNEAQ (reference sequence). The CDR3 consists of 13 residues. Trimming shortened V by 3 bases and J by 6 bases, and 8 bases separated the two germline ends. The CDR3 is CASSFRWDEKLFF. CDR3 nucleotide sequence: TGTGCCAGCAGCTTTCGGTGGGATGAAAAACTGTTTTTT.